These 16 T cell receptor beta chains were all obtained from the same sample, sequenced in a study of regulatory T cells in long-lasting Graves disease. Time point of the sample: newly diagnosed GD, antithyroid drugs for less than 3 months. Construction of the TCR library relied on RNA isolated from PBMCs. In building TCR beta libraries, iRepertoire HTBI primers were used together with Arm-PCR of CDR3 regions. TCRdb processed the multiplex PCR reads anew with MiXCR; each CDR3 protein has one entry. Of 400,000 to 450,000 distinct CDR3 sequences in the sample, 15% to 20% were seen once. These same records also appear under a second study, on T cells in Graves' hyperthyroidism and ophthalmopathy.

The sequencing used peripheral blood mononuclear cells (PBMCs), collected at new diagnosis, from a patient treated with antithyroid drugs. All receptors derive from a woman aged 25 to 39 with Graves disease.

This CDR3 is CASSVETSGSVGTGELFF. The DNA for the CDR3 is TGTGCCAGCAGCGTAGAGACTAGCGGGAGTGTCGGCACCGGGGAGCTGTTTTTT. The chain links TRBV9 to TRBJ2-2; 12 nucleotides align to TRBD2. Germline V lookup: CDR1 SGDLS, CDR2 YYNGEE. V was clipped by 0 bases and J by 4 bases; unmatched bases: 7. There are 18 residues in the CDR3.

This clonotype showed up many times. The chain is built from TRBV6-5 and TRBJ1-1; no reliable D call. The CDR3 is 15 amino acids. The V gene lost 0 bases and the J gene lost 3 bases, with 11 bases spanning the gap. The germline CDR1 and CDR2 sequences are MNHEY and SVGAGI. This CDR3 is CASSYSNRRDTEAFF. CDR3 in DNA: TGTGCCAGCAGTTACTCGAACAGAAGGGACACTGAAGCTTTCTTT.

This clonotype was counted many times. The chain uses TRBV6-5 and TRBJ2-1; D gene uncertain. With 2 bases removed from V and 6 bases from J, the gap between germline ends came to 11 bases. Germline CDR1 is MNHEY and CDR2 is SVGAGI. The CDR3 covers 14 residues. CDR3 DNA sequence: TGTGCCAGCAGTTACGGGGTCGTACCCAATGAGCAGTTCTTC. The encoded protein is CASSYGVVPNEQFF.

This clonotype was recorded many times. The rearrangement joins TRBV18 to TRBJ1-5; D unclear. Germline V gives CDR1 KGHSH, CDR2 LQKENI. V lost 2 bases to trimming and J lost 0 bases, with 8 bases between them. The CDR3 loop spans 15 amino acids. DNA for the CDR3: TGTGCCAGCTCACCAAAGGGAAATAGCAATCAGCCCCAGCATTTT. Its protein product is CASSPKGNSNQPQHF.

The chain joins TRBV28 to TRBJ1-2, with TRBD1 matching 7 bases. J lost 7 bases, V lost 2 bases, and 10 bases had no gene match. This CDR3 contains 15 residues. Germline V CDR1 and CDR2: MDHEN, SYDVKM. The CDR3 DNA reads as TGTGCCAGCAGTTTACCTGCCCCGGGACAGAGTGGCTACACCTTC. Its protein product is CASSLPAPGQSGYTF.

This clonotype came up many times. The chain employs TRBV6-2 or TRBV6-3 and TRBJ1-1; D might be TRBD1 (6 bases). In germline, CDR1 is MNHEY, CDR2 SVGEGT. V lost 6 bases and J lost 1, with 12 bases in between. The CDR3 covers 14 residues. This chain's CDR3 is CASRVGQRNTEAFF. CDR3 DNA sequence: TGTGCCAGCAGAGTCGGACAGCGGAACACTGAAGCTTTCTTT.

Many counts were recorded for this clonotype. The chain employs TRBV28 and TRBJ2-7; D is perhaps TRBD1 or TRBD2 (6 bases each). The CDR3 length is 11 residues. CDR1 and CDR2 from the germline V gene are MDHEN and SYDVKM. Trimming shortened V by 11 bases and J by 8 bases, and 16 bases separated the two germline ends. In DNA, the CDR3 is TGTGCCGCCCACGGGGGCAGAAAGCAGTACTTC. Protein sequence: CAAHGGRKQYF.

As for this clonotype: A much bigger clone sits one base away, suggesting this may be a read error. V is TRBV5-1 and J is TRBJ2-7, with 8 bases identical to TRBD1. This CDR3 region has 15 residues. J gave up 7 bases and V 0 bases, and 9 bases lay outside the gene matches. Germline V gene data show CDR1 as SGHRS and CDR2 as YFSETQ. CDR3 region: CASSLVDRAYNEQYF. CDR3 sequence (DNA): TGCGCCAGCAGCTTGGTGGACAGGGCCTACAATGAGCAGTACTTC.

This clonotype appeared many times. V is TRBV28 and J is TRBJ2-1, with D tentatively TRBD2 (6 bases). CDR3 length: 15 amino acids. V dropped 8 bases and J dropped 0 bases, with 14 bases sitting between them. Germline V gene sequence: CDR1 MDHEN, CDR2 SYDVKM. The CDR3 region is CASAVRGSSYNEQFF. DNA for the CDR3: TGTGCCAGCGCCGTTCGGGGGAGCTCCTACAATGAGCAGTTCTTC.

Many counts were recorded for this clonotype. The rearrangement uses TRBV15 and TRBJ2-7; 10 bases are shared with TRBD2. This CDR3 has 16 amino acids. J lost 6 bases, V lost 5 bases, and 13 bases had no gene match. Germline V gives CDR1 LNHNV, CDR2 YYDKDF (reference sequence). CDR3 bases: TGTGCCACCAGCGGATTAACCGGGACTAGCGTCACCGAGCAGTACTTC. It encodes CATSGLTGTSVTEQYF.

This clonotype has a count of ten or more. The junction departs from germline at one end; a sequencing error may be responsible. CDR3 bases: TGTGCCAGCAGCCCCGGACAGGGATCCTACAATGAGCAGTTCTTC. This codes for CASSPGQGSYNEQFF. This chain connects TRBV5-1 to TRBJ2-1; TRBD1 agrees at 8 bases. Germline V gene lookup returns CDR1 SGHRS and CDR2 YFSETQ. This CDR3 is 15 amino acids long.

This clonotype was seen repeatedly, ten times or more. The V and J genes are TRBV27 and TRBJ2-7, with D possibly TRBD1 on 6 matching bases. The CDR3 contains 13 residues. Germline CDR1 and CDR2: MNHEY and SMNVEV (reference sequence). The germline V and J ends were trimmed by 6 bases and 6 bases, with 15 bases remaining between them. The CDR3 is CASRGYRAGEQYF. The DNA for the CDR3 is TGTGCCAGCAGAGGGTACAGGGCTGGCGAGCAGTACTTC.

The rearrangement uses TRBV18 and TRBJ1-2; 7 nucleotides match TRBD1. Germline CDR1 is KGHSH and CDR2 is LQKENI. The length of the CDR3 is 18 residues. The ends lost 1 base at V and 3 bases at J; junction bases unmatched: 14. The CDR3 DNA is TGTGCCAGCTCACCACTTGACAGGGCAGGGGAGCTGGACTATGGCTACACCTTC. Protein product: CASSPLDRAGELDYGYTF.

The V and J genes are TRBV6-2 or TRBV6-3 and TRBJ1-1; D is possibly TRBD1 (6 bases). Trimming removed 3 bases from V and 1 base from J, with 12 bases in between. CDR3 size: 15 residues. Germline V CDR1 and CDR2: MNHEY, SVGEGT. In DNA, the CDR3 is TGTGCCAGCAGTTATCGGGGGCCCGAGAACACTGAAGCTTTCTTT. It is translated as CASSYRGPENTEAFF.

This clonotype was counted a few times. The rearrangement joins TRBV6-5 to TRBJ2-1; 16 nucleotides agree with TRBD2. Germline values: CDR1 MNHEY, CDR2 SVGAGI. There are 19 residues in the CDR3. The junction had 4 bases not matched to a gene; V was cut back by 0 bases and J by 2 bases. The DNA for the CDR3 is TGTGCCAGCAGTTACTCGGGACTAGCGGGAGGGCAGGCCTACAATGAGCAGTTCTTC. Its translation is CASSYSGLAGGQAYNEQFF.

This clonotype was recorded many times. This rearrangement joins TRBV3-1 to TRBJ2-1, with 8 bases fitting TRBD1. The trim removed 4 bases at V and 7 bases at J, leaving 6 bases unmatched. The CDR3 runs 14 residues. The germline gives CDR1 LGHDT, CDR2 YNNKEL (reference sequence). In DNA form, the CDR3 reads TGTGCCAGCAGCCGGGCAGGGGGCGAAAATGAGCAGTTCTTC. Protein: CASSRAGGENEQFF.